Following are 2 T cell receptor beta chains from one sample sequenced in a study of blood T cell repertoires in COVID-19. TCRdb's copy holds only in-frame clones and misses some; the assay was immunoSEQ multiplex PCR. The sample lists 180,000 or so clones; roughly four fifths were seen once. Sequencing was performed on peripheral blood. All receptors come from a man aged 35 to 55 who had recovered from COVID-19.

This chain links TRBV3-1 (or the pseudogene TRBV3-2) with TRBJ2-4, with TRBD2 matching 9 bases. The V gene end was trimmed by 2 bases and the J gene end by 5 bases; junction bases not matched to a gene: 10. Germline V lookup: CDR1 LGHDT, CDR2 YNNKEL (reference sequence). This CDR3 spans 17 amino acids. CDR3 protein: CASSQSSAGLAQNIQYF. In DNA, the CDR3 is TGTGCCAGCAGCCAAAGTTCCGCGGGACTAGCACAAAACATTCAGTACTTC.

The chain uses TRBV7-6 and TRBJ1-4; 8 nucleotides line up with TRBD1. The CDR3 sequence is 14 residues long. Germline V CDR1 and CDR2: SGHVS, FNYEAQ. J lost 6 bases, V lost 5 bases, and 5 bases had no gene match. DNA for the CDR3: TGTGCCAGCAGCGCCGACAGGGGTGATGAAAAACTGTTTTTT. Its protein is CASSADRGDEKLFF.